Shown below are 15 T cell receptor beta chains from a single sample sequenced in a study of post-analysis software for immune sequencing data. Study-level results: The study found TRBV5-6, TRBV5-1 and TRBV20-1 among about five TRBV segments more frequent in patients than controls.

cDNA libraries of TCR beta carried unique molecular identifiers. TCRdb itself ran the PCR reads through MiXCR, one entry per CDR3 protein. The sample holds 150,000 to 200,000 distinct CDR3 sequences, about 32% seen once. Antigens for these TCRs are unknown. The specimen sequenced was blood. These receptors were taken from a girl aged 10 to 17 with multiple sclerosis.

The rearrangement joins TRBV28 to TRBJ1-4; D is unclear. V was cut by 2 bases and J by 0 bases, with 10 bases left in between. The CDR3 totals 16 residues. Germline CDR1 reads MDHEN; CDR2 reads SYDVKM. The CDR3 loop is CASSLDRTATNEKLFF. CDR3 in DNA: TGTGCCAGCAGTTTAGATAGGACCGCAACTAATGAAAAACTGTTTTTT.

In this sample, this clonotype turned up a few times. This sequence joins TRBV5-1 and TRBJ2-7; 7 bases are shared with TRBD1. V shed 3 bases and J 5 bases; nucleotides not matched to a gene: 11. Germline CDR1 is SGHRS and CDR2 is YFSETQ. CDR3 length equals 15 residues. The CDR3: CASSWSRDSLDEQYF. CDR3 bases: TGCGCCAGCAGCTGGAGTCGGGACAGCCTCGACGAGCAGTACTTC.

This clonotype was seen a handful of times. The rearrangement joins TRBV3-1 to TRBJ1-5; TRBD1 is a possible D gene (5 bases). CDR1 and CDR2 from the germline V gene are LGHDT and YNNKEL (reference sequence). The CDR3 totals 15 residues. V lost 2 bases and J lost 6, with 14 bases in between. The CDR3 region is CASSQFMWGVQPQHF. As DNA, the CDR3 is TGTGCCAGCAGCCAATTTATGTGGGGGGTTCAGCCCCAGCATTTT. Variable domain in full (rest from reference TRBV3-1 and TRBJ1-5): DTAVSQTPKYLVTQMGNDKSIKCEQNLGHDTMYWYKQDSKKFLKIMFSYNNKELIINETVPNRFSPKSPDKAHLNLHINSLELGDSAVYFCASSQFMWGVQPQHFGDGTRLSIL.

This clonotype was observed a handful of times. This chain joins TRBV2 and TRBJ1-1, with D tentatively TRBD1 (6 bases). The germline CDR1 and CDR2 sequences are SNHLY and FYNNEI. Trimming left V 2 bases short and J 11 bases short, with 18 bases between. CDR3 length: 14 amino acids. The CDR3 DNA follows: TGTGCCAGCAGTGAAACCTTACACAGGGTTGTGGCTTTCTTT. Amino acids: CASSETLHRVVAFF.

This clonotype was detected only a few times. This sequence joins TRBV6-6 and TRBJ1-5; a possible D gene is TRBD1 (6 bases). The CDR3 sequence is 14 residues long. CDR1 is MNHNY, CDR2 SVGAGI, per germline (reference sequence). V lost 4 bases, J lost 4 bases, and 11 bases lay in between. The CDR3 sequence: CASSSGQTNQPQHF. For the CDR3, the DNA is TGTGCCAGCAGTTCCGGACAGACAAATCAGCCCCAGCATTTT.

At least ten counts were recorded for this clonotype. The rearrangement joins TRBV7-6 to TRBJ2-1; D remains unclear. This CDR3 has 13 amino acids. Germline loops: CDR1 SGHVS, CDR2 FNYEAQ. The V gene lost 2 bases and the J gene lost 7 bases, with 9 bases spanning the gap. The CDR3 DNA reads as TGTGCCAGCAGCTTATGGGTGGGGAATGAGCAGTTCTTC. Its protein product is CASSLWVGNEQFF.

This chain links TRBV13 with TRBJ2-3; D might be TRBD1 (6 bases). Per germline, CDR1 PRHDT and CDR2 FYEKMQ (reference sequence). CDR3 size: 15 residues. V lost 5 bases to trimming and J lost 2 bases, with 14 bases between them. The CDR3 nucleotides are TGTGCCAGCAGCCCACGCCAGGGGAACACAGATACGCAGTATTTT. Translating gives CASSPRQGNTDTQYF.

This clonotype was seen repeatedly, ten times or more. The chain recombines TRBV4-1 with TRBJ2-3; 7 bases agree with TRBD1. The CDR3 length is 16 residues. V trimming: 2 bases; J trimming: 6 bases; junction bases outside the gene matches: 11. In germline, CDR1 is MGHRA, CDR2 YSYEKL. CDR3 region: CASSQRDLGQPDTQYF. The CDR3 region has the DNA TGCGCCAGCAGCCAAAGGGACCTGGGACAGCCGGATACGCAGTATTTT.

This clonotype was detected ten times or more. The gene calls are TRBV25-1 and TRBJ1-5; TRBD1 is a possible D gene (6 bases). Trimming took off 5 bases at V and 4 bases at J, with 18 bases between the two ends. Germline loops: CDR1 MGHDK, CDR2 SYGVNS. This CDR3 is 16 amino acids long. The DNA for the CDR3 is TGTGCCAGCAGTCCTGGAGGGGGGAGAGCTAATCAGCCCCAGCATTTT. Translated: CASSPGGGRANQPQHF.

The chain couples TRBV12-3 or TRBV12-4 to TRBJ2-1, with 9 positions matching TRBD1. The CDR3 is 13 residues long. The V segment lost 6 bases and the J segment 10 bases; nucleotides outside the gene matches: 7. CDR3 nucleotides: TGTGCCAGCAGCGGACAGGGGACCTACGAGCAGTTCTTC. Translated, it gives CASSGQGTYEQFF.

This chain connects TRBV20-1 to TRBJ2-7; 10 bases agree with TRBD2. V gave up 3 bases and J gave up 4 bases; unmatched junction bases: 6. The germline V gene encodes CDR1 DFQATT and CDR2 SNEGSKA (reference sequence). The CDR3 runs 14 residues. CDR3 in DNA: TGCAGTGCTAGTCGTAGCGGGAGGACTTACGAGCAGTACTTC. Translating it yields CSASRSGRTYEQYF.

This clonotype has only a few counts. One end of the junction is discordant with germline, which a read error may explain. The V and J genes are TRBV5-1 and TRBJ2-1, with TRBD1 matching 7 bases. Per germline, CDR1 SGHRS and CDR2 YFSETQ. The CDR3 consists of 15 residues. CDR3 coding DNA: TGCACCAGCAGCTTTTCACAGGGGTCTAAGGGTGAGCAGTTCTTC. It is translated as CTSSFSQGSKGEQFF.

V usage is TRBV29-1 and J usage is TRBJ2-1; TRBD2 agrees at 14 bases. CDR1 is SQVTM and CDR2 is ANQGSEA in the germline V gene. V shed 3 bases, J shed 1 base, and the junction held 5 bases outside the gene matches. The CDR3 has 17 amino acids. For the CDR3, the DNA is TGCAGCGTTGATGGGACTAGCGGGAGAGGGTCCTACAATGAGCAGTTCTTC. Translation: CSVDGTSGRGSYNEQFF.

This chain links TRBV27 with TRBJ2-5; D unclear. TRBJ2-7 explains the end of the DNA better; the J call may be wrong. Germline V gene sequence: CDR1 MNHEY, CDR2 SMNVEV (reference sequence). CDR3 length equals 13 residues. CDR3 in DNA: TGTGCCAGCAGTCCGTGGACGGGCTACGAGCAGTACTTC. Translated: CASSPWTGYEQYF.

DNA for the CDR3: TGCGCCAGCAGCCCGCGTGGGGTCAGGTCGGAGACCCAGTACTTC. It yields the protein CASSPRGVRSETQYF. V and J are TRBV5-1 and TRBJ2-7; D is unclear. The better agreement between TRBJ2-5 and the DNA end casts doubt on the J call. CDR1 is SGHRS, CDR2 YFSETQ, per germline. This CDR3 region has 15 residues.